This entry features one TCR beta chain sequence. Its cognate antigen is unknown. Trimming left V 5 bases short and J 4 bases short, with 17 bases between. The germline V gene encodes CDR1 MDHEN and CDR2 SYDVKM. CDR3 length: 15 residues. The sample originates from a study of T cell responses to AZD1222 COVID-19 vaccine. Study-wide points: With dominance at 160-218 and 743-854, vaccine-associated CD4 TCRs spanned spike. The donor group comprised mostly white British people and more females; the analysis possibly underestimated clonal diversity. Nearly half of spike-specific TCRs reportedly target variant regions that are unmutated in the B.1.351 and B.1.1.7 variants.

Second-dose groups at about 4 or about 12 weeks were pooled. TCRdb's copy holds only in-frame clones and misses some; the assay was immunoSEQ multiplex PCR. The table lists about 150,000 clones, over 90% of them singletons. The sample consisted of peripheral blood, taken 28 days after the second AZD1222 dose. J is TRBJ1-2 and V is TRBV28; a possible D gene is TRBD1 (5 bases). The receptor was derived from an adult who received the AZD1222 COVID-19 vaccine. Here the CDR3 DNA reads TGTGCCAGCAGTGTACCGGGACGGGATTTCTATGGCTACACCTTC. This translates into CASSVPGRDFYGYTF.